These 15 T cell receptor beta chains were all obtained from the same sample, sequenced in a study of cytomegalovirus exposure and HLA in healthy donors. Primers for the PCR totalled 60 Vbeta and 13 Jbeta. Repertoires were generated with immunoSEQ multiplex PCR, while TCRdb's copy carries only in-frame clones and drops some. The table has about 150,000 clones, nearly 80% seen once. Specimen: PBMCs. The receptors were gathered from a middle-aged woman in good health and CMV-seronegative.

This clone was observed once. The rearrangement joins TRBV11-3 to TRBJ1-1; perhaps TRBD1 as D (6 bases). Germline CDR1 reads SGHNT; CDR2 reads YENEEA. The CDR3 is 13 amino acids. Trimming took 3 bases from V and 7 from J, leaving 12 bases between them. The DNA for the CDR3 is TGTGCCAGCAGCTTTCGGGGGGCAGGTGAAGCTTTCTTT. This translates into CASSFRGAGEAFF.

This rearrangement joins TRBV2 to TRBJ1-1; D not resolved. The germline V gene has CDR1 SNHLY and CDR2 FYNNEI. CDR3 length equals 15 residues. V dropped 3 bases and J dropped 1 base, with 12 bases sitting between them. The CDR3 DNA sequence: TGTGCCAGCAGTGACGCGGGAGACACGAACACTGAAGCTTTCTTT. Residues: CASSDAGDTNTEAFF.

This clone was picked up one time. The rearrangement joins TRBV5-8 to TRBJ2-5, with 7 bases matching TRBD1. CDR3 length equals 13 residues. V gave up 0 bases and J gave up 4 bases; unmatched junction bases: 0. Germline V gene data show CDR1 as SGHTS and CDR2 as YDEGEE. The chain's CDR3 is CASSLGQGETQYF. DNA of the CDR3: TGTGCCAGCAGCTTGGGACAGGGAGAGACCCAGTACTTC.

The CDR3 region is CASSLIVYEAQYF. CDR3 in DNA: TGTGCCAGCAGCTTGATCGTTTATGAGGCCCAGTACTTC. The J gene is TRBJ2-5, the V gene TRBV7-9, with D unresolved. Trimming shortened V by 3 bases and J by 9 bases, and 14 bases separated the two germline ends. Germline CDR1 is SEHNR and CDR2 is FQNEAQ (reference sequence). The CDR3 spans 13 residues.

V and J are TRBV6-4 and TRBJ1-2; 7 bases fit TRBD1. The V segment lost 3 bases and the J segment 6 bases; nucleotides outside the gene matches: 4. Germline V gene lookup returns CDR1 MRHNA and CDR2 SNTAGT. This CDR3 region has 13 residues. The CDR3 DNA sequence: TGTGCCAGCAGTGAGGTACAGGGGCATGGCTACACCTTC. Residues: CASSEVQGHGYTF.

The chain employs TRBV6-1 and TRBJ1-2, with a possible D match to TRBD1 (6 bases). This CDR3 has 14 amino acids. The ends were cut back, 2 bases at V and 8 bases at J, with 15 bases in the middle. The germline V gene encodes CDR1 MNHNS and CDR2 SASEGT. In DNA, the CDR3 is TGTGCCAGCAGTGAATTTCGACAGGTGGCGGGCTACACCTTC. It translates to CASSEFRQVAGYTF.

The J gene is TRBJ1-1, the V gene TRBV7-8, with D hard to call. The CDR3 has 11 residues. V shed 3 bases and J shed 3 bases, with 2 bases lying between them. Germline V CDR1 and CDR2: SGHVS, FQNEAQ. DNA for the CDR3: TGTGCCAGCAGCTTCGACACTGAAGCTTTCTTT. Its translation is CASSFDTEAFF.

This clone was detected once. The rearrangement links TRBV7-2 to TRBJ2-1; 8 bases are a match to TRBD1. Germline V gene lookup returns CDR1 SGHTA and CDR2 FQGNSA. The CDR3 loop spans 15 amino acids. The V segment lost 5 bases and the J segment 3 bases; nucleotides outside the gene matches: 6. The CDR3 bases are TGTGCCAGCAGCAATGGACAGGGAGGCTACAATGAGCAGTTCTTC. Amino acid sequence: CASSNGQGGYNEQFF. The variable domain in full, completed from reference TRBV7-2 and TRBJ2-1, reads GAGVSQSPSNKVTEKGKDVELRCDPISGHTALYWYRQSLGQGLEFLIYFQGNSAPDKSGLPSDRFSAERTGGSVSTLTIQRTQQEDSAVYLCASSNGQGGYNEQFFGPGTRLTVL.

The V gene is TRBV4-1, the J gene TRBJ2-1; 8 bases are a match to TRBD2. The CDR3 is 15 amino acids. Germline V gene lookup returns CDR1 MGHRA and CDR2 YSYEKL. J lost 7 bases, V lost 8 bases, and 13 bases had no gene match. CDR3 in amino acids: CASLRIGGAGNEQFF. CDR3 coding DNA: TGCGCCAGCCTCCGGATCGGGGGGGCAGGTAATGAGCAGTTCTTC.

This clone was found a few times. This chain links TRBV2 with TRBJ1-1; 7 bases are a match to TRBD1. Germline loops: CDR1 SNHLY, CDR2 FYNNEI. Trimming took 6 bases from V and 3 from J; bases not matched to a gene: 10. This CDR3 is built from 15 residues. CDR3 amino acids: CASRAGTATYTEAFF. The CDR3 nucleotides read TGTGCCAGCAGAGCCGGGACAGCGACCTACACTGAAGCTTTCTTT.

The V call is TRBV10-2, the J call TRBJ2-7; D gene ambiguous. The ends were cut back, 3 bases at V and 4 bases at J, with 7 bases in the middle. Germline V gives CDR1 WSHSY, CDR2 SAAADI. The CDR3 spans 12 residues. CDR3 protein: CASSDRRYEQYF. The CDR3, as DNA: TGCGCCAGCAGTGATAGGAGATACGAGCAGTACTTC.

This chain connects TRBV5-1 to TRBJ1-3, with D perhaps matching TRBD1 (6 bases). V lost 0 bases, J lost 3 bases, and 16 bases lay in between. This CDR3 contains 17 residues. From germline, CDR1 is SGHRS and CDR2 YFSETQ. The CDR3: CASSLAGMGQGGNTIYF. Written as DNA, the CDR3 is TGCGCCAGCAGCTTGGCGGGTATGGGACAAGGTGGAAACACCATATATTTT. Variable domain in full (rest from reference TRBV5-1 and TRBJ1-3): KAGVTQTPRYLIKTRGQQVTLSCSPISGHRSVSWYQQTPGQGLQFLFEYFSETQRNKGNFPGRFSGRQFSNSRSEMNVSTLELGDSALYLCASSLAGMGQGGNTIYFGEGSWLTVV.

The chain couples TRBV15 to TRBJ1-4, with 8 nucleotides matching TRBD1. V lost 1 base, J lost 6 bases, and 10 bases stayed unmatched. Looked up from germline, CDR1 is LNHNV and CDR2 is YYDKDF (reference sequence). The CDR3 loop spans 17 amino acids. CDR3 sequence: CATSRGTSGTGYEKLFF. The DNA of the CDR3 is TGTGCCACCAGCAGAGGCACCTCCGGGACAGGTTATGAAAAACTGTTTTTT.

The gene calls are TRBV9 and TRBJ1-6; D perhaps matches TRBD1 (5 bases). This CDR3 comprises 16 residues. Germline assignment: CDR1 SGDLS and CDR2 YYNGEE. Trimming cost V 6 bases and J 8 bases, with 21 bases left between them. In nucleotides, the CDR3 is TGTGCCAGCACCTCAACGGGGGGGACTTTCGATTCACCCCTCCACTTT. Translating it yields CASTSTGGTFDSPLHF.

V usage is TRBV6-5 and J usage is TRBJ1-1; D unclear. Germline CDR1 reads MNHEY; CDR2 reads SVGAGI. Trimming took 10 bases from V and 5 from J, leaving 20 bases between them. The CDR3 is 14 amino acids. As DNA, the CDR3 is TGTGCCACCCATCGCGGTGGGAGACAAACTGAAGCTTTCTTT. Translated: CATHRGGRQTEAFF.